This T cell receptor beta chain was sequenced for a study of tumor-infiltrating lymphocytes in primary liver carcinoma. Total RNA (roughly 0.45 ug) served as template for TCR beta cDNA synthesis primed by a constant-region primer. Employing slightly modified ARM-PCR, three nested multiplex PCR rounds were run, and these gave rise to the TCR beta libraries. Running roughly 10 cycles apiece, the first two PCR rounds relied on TRBV1-TRBV30 forward primers together with a C-beta reverse primer. TCRdb itself ran the multiplex PCR reads through MiXCR, one entry per CDR3 protein. Of 100,000 or so distinct CDR3 sequences listed, approximately 71% are singletons. V gave up 3 bases and J gave up 7 bases; unmatched junction bases: 6. Germline CDR1 is SGHNT and CDR2 is YYREEE (reference sequence). The CDR3 sequence is 15 residues long. The tissue used was unsorted bulk material of about 19-33 mg. RNA and DNA were co-extracted from it with the AllPrep DNA/RNA mini kit.

A word on this clonotype: A single base separates this from a much larger clone, so it may be a read error.

The TCR sequence derives from a woman aged 55-75 years with primary liver carcinoma and hepatitis B virus infection. Sample: liver tumor tissue from sampling region 5. Subset given: tumor region T5, tumor centre. This chain uses TRBV5-4 with TRBJ2-7, with 14 bases aligning to TRBD2. CDR3 DNA sequence: TGTGCCAGCAGCTACGGGACTAGCGGGAGTAAAGAGCAGTACTTC. Its protein is CASSYGTSGSKEQYF.